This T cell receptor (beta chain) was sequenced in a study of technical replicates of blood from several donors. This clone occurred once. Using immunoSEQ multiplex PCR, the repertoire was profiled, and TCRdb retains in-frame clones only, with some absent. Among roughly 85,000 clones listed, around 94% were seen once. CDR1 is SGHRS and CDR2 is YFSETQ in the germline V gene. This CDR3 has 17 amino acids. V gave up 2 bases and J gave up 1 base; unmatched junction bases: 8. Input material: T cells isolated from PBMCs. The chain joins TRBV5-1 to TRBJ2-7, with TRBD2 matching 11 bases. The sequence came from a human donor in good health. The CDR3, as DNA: TGCGCCAGCAGCTTAGAACCTAGCGGGGGGCATTCCTACGAGCAGTACTTC. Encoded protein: CASSLEPSGGHSYEQYF. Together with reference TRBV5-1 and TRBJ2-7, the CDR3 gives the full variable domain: KAGVTQTPRYLIKTRGQQVTLSCSPISGHRSVSWYQQTPGQGLQFLFEYFSETQRNKGNFPGRFSGRQFSNSRSEMNVSTLELGDSALYLCASSLEPSGGHSYEQYFGPGTRLTVT.